This TCR beta chain emerged from a study of T cells in Graves' hyperthyroidism and ophthalmopathy. This clonotype was recorded at least ten times. The antigen is unknown. Amplified TCR beta CDR3 regions derived from RNA transcripts. First-round RT-PCR with HTBI primers amplified the TCR CDR3 region. TCRdb itself ran the multiplex PCR reads through MiXCR, one entry per CDR3 protein. The sample yields more than 300,000 distinct CDR3 sequences, approximately 17% seen once. Study-wide results and limits: Most thyroid clonotypes that were expanded above 0.001 also turned up in blood.

The CDR3 sequence is 13 residues long. Germline V gene sequence: CDR1 MDHEN, CDR2 SYDVKM. Trimming cost V 3 bases and J 5 bases, with 7 bases left between them. The sample consisted of blood. J is TRBJ1-4 and V is TRBV28; D not certain. The clonotype originates from a man between 18 and 29 years old with Graves' ophthalmopathy. The CDR3 DNA reads as TGTGCCAGCAGTTTTCCCGGAAATGAAAAACTGTTTTTT. This gives the protein CASSFPGNEKLFF.